This passage covers 32 T cell receptor beta chains from one sample sequenced in a study of blood T cell repertoires in COVID-19. Profiling relied on immunoSEQ multiplex PCR, and the TCRdb table lists in-frame clones only, not all of them. The sample includes under 200,000 clones, roughly four fifths of them seen just once. Source material: peripheral blood. The receptor set was obtained from a man aged 70-80 years with active or convalescent COVID-19.

This chain connects TRBV19 to TRBJ1-4; D is unclear. The CDR3 is 15 residues long. V was shortened by 6 bases and J by 4 bases, with 15 bases between the two germline ends. Germline values: CDR1 LNHDA, CDR2 SQIVND (reference sequence). The CDR3 is CASRFGVGSNEKLFF. The CDR3 region has the DNA TGTGCCAGTAGATTCGGGGTTGGGAGTAATGAAAAACTGTTTTTT.

The rearrangement joins TRBV10-3 to TRBJ2-3, with TRBD1 identical over 8 bases. The length of the CDR3 is 17 residues. With V trimmed by 2 bases and J by 0 bases, 7 bases remained unmatched. In germline, CDR1 is ENHRY, CDR2 SYGVKD. The CDR3 is CAISEPGQGPSTDTQYF. CDR3 nucleotides: TGTGCCATCAGTGAGCCCGGACAGGGACCTAGCACAGATACGCAGTATTTT.

A few counts support this clone. The genes are TRBV2 and TRBJ2-1; possibly TRBD1 for D (6 bases). CDR1 and CDR2 from the germline V gene are SNHLY and FYNNEI. Trimming removed 11 bases at V and 3 bases at J, with 14 bases between. The CDR3 has 13 residues. In nucleotides, the CDR3 is TGTGCCGAACAGACAGGCATCTACAATGAGCAGTTCTTC. It translates to CAEQTGIYNEQFF. The full variable domain, completed using reference TRBV2 and TRBJ2-1, is EPEVTQTPSHQVTQMGQEVILRCVPISNHLYFYWYRQILGQKVEFLVSFYNNEISEKSEIFDDQFSVERPDGSNFTLKIRSTKLEDSAMYFCAEQTGIYNEQFFGPGTRLTVL.

The chain couples TRBV30 to TRBJ2-7; tentatively, D is TRBD1 (6 bases). Trimming took off 5 bases at V and 2 bases at J, with 10 bases between the two ends. Germline loops: CDR1 GTSNPN, CDR2 SVGIG (reference sequence). The length of the CDR3 is 12 residues. CDR3 nucleotides: TGTGCCTGGGGGGACATCGCCTACGAGCAGTACTTC. Translation: CAWGDIAYEQYF.

The chain employs TRBV7-2 and TRBJ2-5; 10 nucleotides align to TRBD1. This CDR3 comprises 15 residues. Per the germline V gene, CDR1 is SGHTA and CDR2 is FQGNSA. V lost 3 bases and J lost 5; bases outside the gene matches: 6. The CDR3, as DNA: TGTGCCAGCAGCTTCGGGGACAGGGGCATGGAGACCCAGTACTTC. Translating gives CASSFGDRGMETQYF.

V and J are TRBV7-2 and TRBJ1-2; D is perhaps TRBD1 (5 bases). The V and J ends lost 5 bases and 7 bases respectively, with 17 bases between them. Per the germline V gene, CDR1 is SGHTA and CDR2 is FQGNSA. This CDR3 has 14 amino acids. The DNA of the CDR3 is TGTGCCAGCAGCCACGGGGGGAGCGGGGGTGGCTACACCTTC. It translates to CASSHGGSGGGYTF.

The chain carries TRBV11-2 and TRBJ2-3; no clear D. Trimming removed 4 bases from V and 0 bases from J, with 14 bases in between. CDR1 is SGHAT, CDR2 FQNNGV, per germline. The CDR3 is 16 residues long. The CDR3 loop is CASSSPRNPSTDTQYF. CDR3 nucleotides: TGTGCCAGCAGCTCCCCCAGAAATCCTAGCACAGATACGCAGTATTTT.

The sample holds a few counts of this clone. The chain has TRBV6-1 and TRBJ1-3; 7 nucleotides line up with TRBD1. The ends lost 1 base at V and 2 bases at J; junction bases unmatched: 5. Germline CDR1 and CDR2: MNHNS and SASEGT. The CDR3 covers 16 residues. The DNA of the CDR3 is TGTGCCAGCAGTGAAGTTCACGACAGGGCTGGAAACACCATATATTTT. Residues: CASSEVHDRAGNTIYF.

V usage is TRBV7-3 and J usage is TRBJ2-5; 8 nucleotides line up with TRBD1. The CDR3 length is 14 residues. With V trimmed by 2 bases and J by 9 bases, 8 bases remained unmatched. The germline V gene encodes CDR1 SGHTA and CDR2 FQGTGA. The DNA for the CDR3 is TGTGCCAGCAGCTTATCAGGGGGCGGCGAGGCCCAGTACTTC. This encodes CASSLSGGGEAQYF. Drawing the rest from reference TRBV7-3 and TRBJ2-5, the complete variable domain is GAGVSQTPSNKVTEKGKYVELRCDPISGHTALYWYRQSLGQGPEFLIYFQGTGAADDSGLPNDRFFAVRPEGSVSTLKIQRTERGDSAVYLCASSLSGGGEAQYFGPGTRLLVL.

V and J are TRBV6-2 or TRBV6-3 and TRBJ2-5, with TRBD1 as a possible D gene (6 bases). This CDR3 spans 15 amino acids. Germline CDR1 is MNHEY and CDR2 is SVGEGT. Trimming stripped 6 bases from V and 5 bases from J, with 19 bases between. The CDR3 bases are TGTGCCAGCAGCCCCGGGACAATGGGATGGGAGACCCAGTACTTC. It codes for CASSPGTMGWETQYF.

This rearrangement joins TRBV24-1 to TRBJ1-5, with 12 bases that match TRBD1. Losses at the gene ends were 2 bases for V and 6 bases for J; bases not matched to a gene: 4. The germline V gene has CDR1 KGHDR and CDR2 SFDVKD. The CDR3 sequence is 16 residues long. The CDR3 DNA reads as TGTGCCACCAGTGATTCCGGGACAGGGGGCCTTCAGCCCCAGCATTTT. Encoded protein: CATSDSGTGGLQPQHF.

This chain links TRBV7-2 with TRBJ2-1; D is undetermined. In germline, CDR1 is SGHTA, CDR2 FQGNSA. V was clipped by 4 bases and J by 0 bases, with 10 bases between them. The CDR3 covers 15 residues. Here the CDR3 DNA reads TGTGCCAGCAGCTACGATCCCAGCTCCTACAATGAGCAGTTCTTC. Protein: CASSYDPSSYNEQFF. Variable domain in full (rest from reference TRBV7-2 and TRBJ2-1): GAGVSQSPSNKVTEKGKDVELRCDPISGHTALYWYRQSLGQGLEFLIYFQGNSAPDKSGLPSDRFSAERTGGSVSTLTIQRTQQEDSAVYLCASSYDPSSYNEQFFGPGTRLTVL.

The chain has TRBV5-1 and TRBJ1-2, with 9 bases identical to TRBD1. The germline V gene encodes CDR1 SGHRS and CDR2 YFSETQ. This CDR3 comprises 17 residues. Trimming cost V 3 bases and J 4 bases; bases outside gene matches: 13. The CDR3, as DNA: TGCGCCAGCAGCTCGGGGGACAGGGTAGGAAGAGGCTATGGCTACACCTTC. Its translation is CASSSGDRVGRGYGYTF.

Here the CDR3 reads CASSFLPEARAETQYF. CDR3 sequence (DNA): TGTGCCAGCAGTTTCCTGCCCGAGGCCAGGGCAGAGACCCAGTACTTC. The chain links TRBV28 to TRBJ2-5; a weak D match, TRBD1 (5 bases). There are 16 residues in the CDR3. The V end was cut by 3 bases, the J end by 4 bases, with 18 bases between. The germline V gene encodes CDR1 MDHEN and CDR2 SYDVKM.

The chain employs TRBV10-2 and TRBJ2-1; TRBD2 might be the D (6 bases). CDR1 WSHSY and CDR2 SAAADI come from the germline V gene. V lost 4 bases to trimming and J lost 9 bases, with 16 bases between them. This CDR3 spans 14 amino acids. The CDR3 spells CASSAVGGVGEQFF. The CDR3 region has the DNA TGCGCCAGCAGTGCCGTCGGAGGGGTGGGTGAGCAGTTCTTC.

The rearrangement links TRBV6-5 to TRBJ2-2; no reliable D call. This CDR3 is built from 15 residues. In germline, CDR1 is MNHEY, CDR2 SVGAGI. Trimming removed 5 bases from V and 0 bases from J, with 10 bases in between. The CDR3 region is CASSPGSTNTGELFF. CDR3 coding DNA: TGTGCCAGCAGTCCCGGGTCCACGAACACCGGGGAGCTGTTTTTT.

The chain couples TRBV11-3 to TRBJ2-3; 15 nucleotides agree with TRBD2. This CDR3 has 14 residues. V lost 4 bases, J lost 8 bases, and 1 base stayed unmatched. From germline, CDR1 is SGHNT and CDR2 YENEEA. The CDR3: CASSSGLAGGTQYF. In nucleotides, the CDR3 is TGTGCCAGCAGCTCGGGACTAGCGGGGGGTACGCAGTATTTT.

The chain is built from TRBV11-2 and TRBJ2-5, with 10 nucleotides matching TRBD2. The junction had 5 bases not matched to a gene; V was cut back by 0 bases and J by 4 bases. Germline CDR1 and CDR2: SGHAT and FQNNGV. The CDR3 extends over 16 amino acids. The CDR3 region is CASSLDERGGRETQYF. The CDR3 bases are TGTGCCAGCAGCTTAGATGAGCGGGGGGGCAGAGAGACCCAGTACTTC. Based on the CDR3 plus reference TRBV11-2 and TRBJ2-5, the full variable domain is EAGVAQSPRYKIIEKRQSVAFWCNPISGHATLYWYQQILGQGPKLLIQFQNNGVVDDSQLPKDRFSAERLKGVDSTLKIQPAKLEDSAVYLCASSLDERGGRETQYFGPGTRLLVL.

The chain carries TRBV6-6 and TRBJ2-1; 9 bases are shared with TRBD1. The junction had 7 bases not matched to a gene; V was cut back by 4 bases and J by 6 bases. The CDR3 length is 15 residues. Germline V gives CDR1 MNHNY, CDR2 SVGAGI (reference sequence). The CDR3, as DNA: TGTGCCAGCAGTTCTCGGACAGGGGCGGTCAATGAGCAGTTCTTC. Amino acid sequence: CASSSRTGAVNEQFF.

V and J are TRBV28 and TRBJ2-6; D not certain. Per germline, CDR1 MDHEN and CDR2 SYDVKM. V gave up 6 bases and J gave up 1 base, with 7 bases separating them. This CDR3 region has 14 residues. The CDR3 protein is CASRTRSGANVLTF. The CDR3 nucleotides read TGTGCCAGCAGAACGAGATCTGGGGCCAACGTCCTGACTTTC.

The chain's CDR3 is CASRLSEGSEQYF. In nucleotides, the CDR3 is TGCGCCAGCAGACTAAGCGAGGGATCCGAGCAGTACTTC. The rearrangement uses TRBV5-1 and TRBJ2-7; perhaps TRBD2 as D (5 bases). V lost 5 bases, J lost 6 bases, and 15 bases lay in between. Germline loops: CDR1 SGHRS, CDR2 YFSETQ. The CDR3 sequence is 13 residues long.

The chain has TRBV5-1 and TRBJ2-1; a weak D match, TRBD2 (6 bases). CDR3 size: 15 residues. Per the germline V gene, CDR1 is SGHRS and CDR2 is YFSETQ. Between the trimmed V and J ends, which lost 2 bases and 2 bases, there was a span of 11 bases. As DNA, the CDR3 is TGCGCCAGCAGCTTCTTGACTAGGGCCTACAATGAGCAGTTCTTC. Amino acids: CASSFLTRAYNEQFF.

This sequence joins TRBV5-8 and TRBJ2-5; 8 positions agree with TRBD1. The germline gives CDR1 SGHTS, CDR2 YDEGEE. The CDR3 is 13 amino acids. The ends lost 5 bases at V and 5 bases at J; junction bases unmatched: 5. The CDR3 spells CASSRTGLETQYF. CDR3 in DNA: TGTGCCAGCAGTCGGACAGGGTTGGAGACCCAGTACTTC. The complete variable domain, with remaining parts taken from reference TRBV5-8 and TRBJ2-5, reads EAGVTQSPTHLIKTRGQQATLRCSPISGHTSVYWYQQALGLGLQFLLWYDEGEERNRGNFPPRFSGRQFPNYSSELNVNALELEDSALYLCASSRTGLETQYFGPGTRLLVL.

The CDR3 DNA reads as TGTGCCAGTAGTATAGGGACAGGGGCTTACAATGAGCAGTTCTTC. Translated, it gives CASSIGTGAYNEQFF. This chain joins TRBV19 and TRBJ2-1; 9 bases are shared with TRBD1. Germline V gene lookup returns CDR1 LNHDA and CDR2 SQIVND (reference sequence). This CDR3 spans 15 amino acids. V trimming: 1 base; J trimming: 4 bases; junction bases outside the gene matches: 2.

The chain is built from TRBV24-1 and TRBJ1-2; TRBD1 aligns across 7 bases. This CDR3 comprises 13 residues. V lost 4 bases, J lost 5 bases, and 3 bases stayed unmatched. Germline V lookup: CDR1 KGHDR, CDR2 SFDVKD. The CDR3 DNA reads as TGTGCCACCAGTGAGGGGACAGCTTATGGCTACACCTTC. Encoded protein: CATSEGTAYGYTF.

The chain links TRBV28 to TRBJ2-3, with no clear D. Germline V gives CDR1 MDHEN, CDR2 SYDVKM. The CDR3 contains 15 residues. The V end lost 4 bases, the J end lost 2 bases, and 13 bases lay between the germline ends. CDR3 nucleotides: TGTGCCAGCAGTTATCGGTCAGGATCCACAGATACGCAGTATTTT. It is translated as CASSYRSGSTDTQYF.

V gene TRBV28 combines with J gene TRBJ2-1; D unresolved. V lost 3 bases to trimming and J lost 8 bases, with 11 bases between them. Germline V gene data show CDR1 as MDHEN and CDR2 as SYDVKM. The CDR3 is 13 residues long. DNA of the CDR3: TGTGCCAGCAGTTTGGTCGGCCGGGATGAGCAGTTCTTC. This encodes CASSLVGRDEQFF.

This chain uses TRBV4-1 with TRBJ1-1; 7 bases agree with TRBD1. The CDR3 extends over 14 amino acids. V shed 6 bases, J shed 3 bases, and the junction held 7 bases outside the gene matches. From germline, CDR1 is MGHRA and CDR2 YSYEKL. DNA for the CDR3: TGCGCCAGCAGGGACAGGTTGCGGGACACTGAAGCTTTCTTT. It specifies CASRDRLRDTEAFF.

J is TRBJ2-3 and V is TRBV5-1, with D possibly being TRBD2 (6 bases). V was cut by 4 bases and J by 2 bases, with 11 bases left in between. The germline CDR1 and CDR2 sequences are SGHRS and YFSETQ. The CDR3 runs to 14 residues. The CDR3 DNA reads TGCGCCAGCAGCGCAGGGACTGTCACAGATACGCAGTATTTT. Protein: CASSAGTVTDTQYF.

The chain employs TRBV2 and TRBJ1-2; a weak D match, TRBD1 (5 bases). The CDR3 is 13 amino acids. Per germline, CDR1 SNHLY and CDR2 FYNNEI. Trimming cost V 7 bases and J 3 bases, with 12 bases left between them. CDR3 nucleotide sequence: TGTGCCAGCAAGCAGGGTTTCGACTATGGCTACACCTTC. It is translated as CASKQGFDYGYTF.

The chain links TRBV28 to TRBJ1-5; D is ambiguous. With 5 bases removed from V and 0 bases from J, the gap between germline ends came to 14 bases. The CDR3 loop spans 16 amino acids. Germline V gene sequence: CDR1 MDHEN, CDR2 SYDVKM. The CDR3 DNA reads TGTGCCAGCAGTGTTCTTCGAGACACTAGCAATCAGCCCCAGCATTTT. Translation: CASSVLRDTSNQPQHF.

The chain couples TRBV3-1 (or the pseudogene TRBV3-2) to TRBJ1-6; D call uncertain. With 4 bases removed from V and 14 bases from J, the gap between germline ends came to 15 bases. The germline CDR1 and CDR2 sequences are LGHDT and YNNKEL (reference sequence). CDR3 length: 13 residues. The CDR3 loop reads CASSPLAGSALHF. The CDR3 DNA reads as TGTGCCAGCAGCCCTCTGGCGGGCTCGGCCCTCCACTTT.